This T cell receptor beta chain was profiled in a study of regulatory T cells in long-lasting Graves disease. Study in general: Persistent cases were those of Graves' disease that involved over 5 years of antithyroid drugs with positive TSH receptor antibodies.

Sequencing libraries for TCR beta were prepared with iRepertoire HTBI primers and Arm-PCR of CDR3 regions. TCRdb reprocessed the multiplex PCR reads via MiXCR and lists one record per CDR3 protein. The repertoire holds about 660,000 distinct CDR3 sequences, 30% seen once, with 42% in the top ten. The CDR3 totals 16 residues. Trimming at V came to 0 bases and at J to 5 bases, leaving 5 bases not matched to a gene. Germline assignment: CDR1 SGHAT and CDR2 FQNNGV. Time point defined: persistent/refractory GD, antithyroid drugs over 5 years with positive TRAb. PBMC-extracted RNA yielded the TCR library. Tubes containing EDTA received about 10 milliliters of drawn peripheral blood. In its sample, this clonotype was seen a few times. Its antigen remains unidentified. Study outcomes and limitations: Researchers reported studying only peripheral blood, not thyroid tissue. Results may be inaccurate due to the small sample size.

The origin of this receptor is a female donor with Graves disease. The chain uses TRBV11-2 and TRBJ2-3; the match to TRBD2 covers 10 bases. Sequenced here: peripheral blood mononuclear cells (PBMCs), sampled when the disease was refractory, from a patient treated with antithyroid drugs. The CDR3 DNA follows: TGTGCCAGCAGCTTAGATGGGAAGCGGGAGGGAGATACGCAGTATTTT. It specifies CASSLDGKREGDTQYF. The full variable domain, its missing parts supplied by reference TRBV11-2 and TRBJ2-3, is EAGVAQSPRYKIIEKRQSVAFWCNPISGHATLYWYQQILGQGPKLLIQFQNNGVVDDSQLPKDRFSAERLKGVDSTLKIQPAKLEDSAVYLCASSLDGKREGDTQYFGPGTRLTVL.